One and the same sample provided the 21 T cell receptor beta chains below, sequenced in a study of shared clonotypes between healthy human individuals. Here immunoSEQ multiplex PCR was the method, and the copy in TCRdb shows in-frame clones only, minus some. The data contain under 1,100,000 clones, 78% of them singletons. Source material: memory CD4+ T cells from PBMCs. The subset: CD45RA-negative fraction. The receptor source for this set is a man between 18 and 29 years old in good health. Some clones in this sample may be carry-over from other donors' samples.

This chain connects TRBV5-1 to TRBJ1-1, with a weak D call TRBD1 (5 bases). CDR1 and CDR2 (germline): SGHRS, YFSETQ. There are 16 residues in the CDR3. V dropped 3 bases and J dropped 1 base, with 16 bases sitting between them. CDR3 amino acids: CASSSSAPGRNTEAFF. The CDR3 bases are TGCGCCAGCAGCTCGAGCGCCCCAGGGCGGAACACTGAAGCTTTCTTT.

The CDR3 nucleotides read TGTGCCAGCAGGACCGACAGGTTGGGAAACACCGGGGAGCTGTTTTTT. Residues: CASRTDRLGNTGELFF. This chain joins TRBV27 and TRBJ2-2; TRBD1 is a possible D gene (6 bases). The CDR3 is 16 amino acids. CDR1 and CDR2 (germline): MNHEY, SMNVEV (reference sequence). V shed 6 bases and J shed 2 bases, with 16 bases lying between them.

The rearrangement joins TRBV9 to TRBJ1-2; D ambiguous. Trimming took off 3 bases at V and 4 bases at J, with 16 bases between the two ends. Germline CDR1 reads SGDLS; CDR2 reads YYNGEE. The CDR3 runs to 15 residues. CDR3 sequence: CASSGFRQDRYGYTF. CDR3 DNA sequence: TGTGCCAGCAGCGGGTTCAGGCAGGACCGCTATGGCTACACCTTC.

The V and J genes are TRBV15 and TRBJ1-1; D call uncertain. The CDR3 totals 14 residues. CDR1 and CDR2 (germline): LNHNV, YYDKDF (reference sequence). The V end was cut by 4 bases, the J end by 2 bases, with 11 bases between. The CDR3 spells CATSKTGPNTEAFF. The CDR3 nucleotides read TGTGCCACCAGCAAAACGGGCCCAAACACTGAAGCTTTCTTT.

This chain uses TRBV18 with TRBJ1-2; the D is unclear. Germline CDR1 and CDR2: KGHSH and LQKENI. CDR3 size: 12 residues. V was clipped by 6 bases and J by 2 bases, with 7 bases between them. CDR3 amino acids: CASSYQNYGYTF. The DNA of the CDR3 is TGTGCCAGCTCGTACCAAAACTATGGCTACACCTTC.

The chain is built from TRBV5-6 and TRBJ2-2, with D possibly TRBD1 on 7 matching bases. The CDR3 spans 14 residues. Germline V gene sequence: CDR1 SGHDT, CDR2 YYEEEE. The V end was cut by 3 bases, the J end by 3 bases, with 9 bases between. CDR3 in DNA: TGTGCCAGCAGCTCAGGGGGGTACACCGGGGAGCTGTTTTTT. Its translation: CASSSGGYTGELFF. The full variable domain, with the rest looked up from reference TRBV5-6 and TRBJ2-2, is DAGVTQSPTHLIKTRGQQVTLRCSPKSGHDTVSWYQQALGQGPQFIFQYYEEEERQRGNFPDRFSGHQFPNYSSELNVNALLLGDSALYLCASSSGGYTGELFFGEGSRLTVL.

This clone was observed many times. V usage is TRBV6-5 and J usage is TRBJ2-1; 10 bases fit TRBD2. Per germline, CDR1 MNHEY and CDR2 SVGAGI. CDR3 length: 12 residues. The V gene end was trimmed by 6 bases and the J gene end by 10 bases; junction bases not matched to a gene: 3. CDR3 bases: TGTGCCAGCAGCCGGACTAGCGGAGAGCAGTTCTTC. It specifies CASSRTSGEQFF.

The gene calls are TRBV11-3 and TRBJ1-2, with D uncertain. The CDR3 is 17 residues long. The germline gives CDR1 SGHNT, CDR2 YENEEA. The V and J ends lost 1 base and 0 bases respectively, with 15 bases between them. CDR3 residues: CASSLGTGREPNYGYTF. In DNA form, the CDR3 reads TGTGCCAGCAGCTTAGGGACCGGGCGGGAACCTAACTATGGCTACACCTTC.

This clone was seen a single time. The J gene is TRBJ2-2, the V gene TRBV9; D is undetermined. There are 15 residues in the CDR3. Germline values: CDR1 SGDLS, CDR2 YYNGEE. The V gene lost 0 bases and the J gene lost 3 bases, with 9 bases spanning the gap. CDR3 DNA: TGTGCCAGCAGCGTAGCCCCCCGGGACACCGGGGAGCTGTTTTTT. Translating gives CASSVAPRDTGELFF.

This clone was detected ten times or more. The gene calls are TRBV7-9 and TRBJ1-3; tentative D call: TRBD1 (5 bases). Between the trimmed V and J ends, which lost 5 bases and 0 bases, there was a span of 17 bases. The length of the CDR3 is 17 residues. Germline values: CDR1 SEHNR, CDR2 FQNEAQ (reference sequence). The DNA for the CDR3 is TGTGCCAGCAGCCCCTCAGGGAGGAGGCACTCTGGAAACACCATATATTTT. It is translated as CASSPSGRRHSGNTIYF.

This chain uses TRBV28 with TRBJ2-7; D is perhaps TRBD1 (5 bases). This CDR3 is 14 amino acids long. CDR1 is MDHEN, CDR2 SYDVKM, per germline. V was clipped by 2 bases and J by 3 bases, with 11 bases between them. The CDR3: CASSLVGAYYEQYF. The CDR3 bases are TGTGCCAGCAGTTTAGTAGGGGCTTACTACGAGCAGTACTTC.

The V and J genes are TRBV6-6 and TRBJ1-4; D ambiguous. The CDR3 length is 12 residues. Germline values: CDR1 MNHNY, CDR2 SVGAGI (reference sequence). V lost 8 bases and J 4 bases, leaving 8 bases between the germline ends. This chain's CDR3 is CASQDGNEKLFF. The CDR3 nucleotides read TGTGCCAGCCAAGACGGTAATGAAAAACTGTTTTTT.

V is TRBV6-5 and J is TRBJ2-5; unclear D gene. Germline V lookup: CDR1 MNHEY, CDR2 SVGAGI. Trimming pared 4 bases from V and 1 base from J, leaving 7 bases between. The CDR3 has 13 residues. The CDR3 region has the DNA TGTGCCAGCAGTTTCGAGGCCCAAGAGACCCAGTACTTC. This codes for CASSFEAQETQYF.

This chain links TRBV27 with TRBJ2-2; D call uncertain. CDR1 is MNHEY, CDR2 SMNVEV, per germline (reference sequence). The CDR3 runs 14 residues. Deletions cut 2 bases from V and 12 bases from J, with 16 bases between. This chain's CDR3 is CASSLERSIRKLFF. For the CDR3, the DNA is TGTGCCAGCAGTTTAGAGAGGTCCATCCGCAAGCTGTTTTTT.

This chain connects TRBV6-5 to TRBJ1-1; D is unclear. This CDR3 contains 13 residues. Germline loops: CDR1 MNHEY, CDR2 SVGAGI. Between the trimmed V and J ends, which lost 5 bases and 4 bases, there was a span of 11 bases. The CDR3 spells CASSVRQVTEAFF. In DNA form, the CDR3 reads TGTGCCAGCAGTGTACGACAAGTCACTGAAGCTTTCTTT.

The chain carries TRBV10-1 and TRBJ2-5, with D perhaps matching TRBD2 (5 bases). Germline CDR1 is WNHNN and CDR2 is SYGVQD (reference sequence). The germline V and J ends were trimmed by 7 bases and 5 bases, with 14 bases remaining between them. CDR3 length equals 13 residues. CDR3 DNA sequence: TGCGCCAGCATGGACTGGCTGGGGGAGACCCAGTACTTC. Amino acids: CASMDWLGETQYF.

This clone was observed a single time. The genes are TRBV11-2 and TRBJ1-4, with D maybe TRBD1 (5 bases). Per the germline V gene, CDR1 is SGHAT and CDR2 is FQNNGV. With 4 bases removed from V and 8 bases from J, the gap between germline ends came to 20 bases. The CDR3 totals 16 residues. CDR3 sequence reads: CASSSYRIPVGEKLFF. CDR3 coding DNA: TGTGCCAGCAGCTCATACAGGATCCCCGTGGGAGAAAAACTGTTTTTT.

The genes are TRBV9 and TRBJ1-2; D gene uncertain. This CDR3 has 17 amino acids. CDR1 and CDR2 (germline): SGDLS, YYNGEE. V was cut by 3 bases and J by 2 bases, with 20 bases left in between. Here the CDR3 reads CASSEALLIGENYGYTF. DNA of the CDR3: TGTGCCAGCAGCGAGGCCCTGTTGATTGGGGAGAACTATGGCTACACCTTC.

This chain uses TRBV28 with TRBJ1-5, with D unclear. The length of the CDR3 is 13 residues. Trimming left V 6 bases short and J 4 bases short, with 10 bases between. CDR1 MDHEN and CDR2 SYDVKM come from the germline V gene. CDR3 bases: TGTGCCAGCAGCCCTTTTAGAAATCAGCCCCAGCATTTT. Its protein product is CASSPFRNQPQHF.

About this clone itself: This probably arose from a read error, given a far larger clone one base away. V and J are TRBV30 and TRBJ2-5, with a possible D match to TRBD2 (5 bases). The germline V gene has CDR1 GTSNPN and CDR2 SVGIG (reference sequence). The CDR3 is 13 residues long. Trimming cost V 4 bases and J 1 base, with 10 bases left between them. The chain's CDR3 is CAWTHRGQETQYF. The CDR3 bases are TGTGCCTGGACTCACCGGGGCCAAGAGACCCAGTACTTC.

This clone was recorded only once. The V and J genes are TRBV7-9 and TRBJ2-7; 11 bases map to TRBD2. Losses at the gene ends were 5 bases for V and 0 bases for J; bases not matched to a gene: 6. Germline V lookup: CDR1 SEHNR, CDR2 FQNEAQ (reference sequence). This CDR3 is built from 16 residues. This CDR3 reads CASSGIAGGPSYEQYF. As DNA, the CDR3 is TGTGCCAGCAGCGGCATAGCGGGAGGGCCCTCCTACGAGCAGTACTTC.